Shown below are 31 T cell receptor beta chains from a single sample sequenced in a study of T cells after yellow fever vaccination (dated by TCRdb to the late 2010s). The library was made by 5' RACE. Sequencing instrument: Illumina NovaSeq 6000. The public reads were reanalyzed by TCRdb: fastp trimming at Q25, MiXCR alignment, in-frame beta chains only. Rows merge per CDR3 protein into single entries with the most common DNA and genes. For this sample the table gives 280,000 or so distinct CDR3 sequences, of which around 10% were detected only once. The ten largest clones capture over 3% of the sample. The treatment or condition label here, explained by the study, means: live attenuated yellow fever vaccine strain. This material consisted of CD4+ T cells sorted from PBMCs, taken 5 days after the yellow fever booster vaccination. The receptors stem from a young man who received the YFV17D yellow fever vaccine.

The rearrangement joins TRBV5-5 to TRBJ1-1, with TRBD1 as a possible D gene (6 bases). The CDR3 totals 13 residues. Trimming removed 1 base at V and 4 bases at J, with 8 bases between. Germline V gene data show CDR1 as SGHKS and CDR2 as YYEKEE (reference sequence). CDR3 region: CASSLTQGTEAFF. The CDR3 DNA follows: TGTGCCAGCAGCTTGACACAGGGCACTGAAGCTTTCTTT.

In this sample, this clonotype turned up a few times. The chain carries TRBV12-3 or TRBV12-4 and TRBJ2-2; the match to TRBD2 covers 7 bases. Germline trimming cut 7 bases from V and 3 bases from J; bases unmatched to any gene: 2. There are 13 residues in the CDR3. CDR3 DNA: TGTGCCAGCAAAGCGGGGTACACCGGGGAGCTGTTTTTT. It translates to CASKAGYTGELFF.

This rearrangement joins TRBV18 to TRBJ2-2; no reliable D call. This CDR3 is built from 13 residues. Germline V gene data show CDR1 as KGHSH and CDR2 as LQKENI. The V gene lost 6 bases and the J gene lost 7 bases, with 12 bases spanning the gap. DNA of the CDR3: TGTGCCAGCTCCGAAAGGTCAGGCGGGGAGCTGTTTTTT. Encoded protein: CASSERSGGELFF.

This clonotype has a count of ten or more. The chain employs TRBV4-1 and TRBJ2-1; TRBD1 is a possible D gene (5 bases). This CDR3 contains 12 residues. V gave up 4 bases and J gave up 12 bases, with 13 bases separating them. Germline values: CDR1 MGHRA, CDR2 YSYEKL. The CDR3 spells CASSPPNTGQFF. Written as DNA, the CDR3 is TGCGCCAGCAGCCCCCCCAATACAGGGCAGTTCTTC.

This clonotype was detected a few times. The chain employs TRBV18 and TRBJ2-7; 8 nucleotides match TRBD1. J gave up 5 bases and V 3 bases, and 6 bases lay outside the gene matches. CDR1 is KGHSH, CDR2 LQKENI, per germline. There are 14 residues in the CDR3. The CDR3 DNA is TGTGCCAGCTCACCGGTGGCAGGGGGCGACGAGCAGTACGTC. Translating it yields CASSPVAGGDEQYV.

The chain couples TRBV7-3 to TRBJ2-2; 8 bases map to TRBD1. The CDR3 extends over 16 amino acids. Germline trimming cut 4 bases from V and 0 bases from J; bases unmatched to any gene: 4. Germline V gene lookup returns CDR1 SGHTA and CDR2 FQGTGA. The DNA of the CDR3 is TGTGCCAGCAGCTCACAGGGGGTTTCGAACACCGGGGAGCTGTTTTTT. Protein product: CASSSQGVSNTGELFF.

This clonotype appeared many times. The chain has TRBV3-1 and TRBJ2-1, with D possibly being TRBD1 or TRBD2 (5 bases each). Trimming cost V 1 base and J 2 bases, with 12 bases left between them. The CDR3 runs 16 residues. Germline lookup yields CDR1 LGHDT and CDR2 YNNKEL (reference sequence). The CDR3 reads CASSQVAGTPYNEQFF. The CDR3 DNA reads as TGTGCCAGCAGCCAAGTCGCCGGGACGCCCTACAATGAGCAGTTCTTC.

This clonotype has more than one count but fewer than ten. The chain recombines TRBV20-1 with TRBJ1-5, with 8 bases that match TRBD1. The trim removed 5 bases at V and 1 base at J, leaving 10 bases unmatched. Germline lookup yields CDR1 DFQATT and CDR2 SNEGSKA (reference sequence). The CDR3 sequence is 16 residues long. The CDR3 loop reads CSAPDRGGSSNQPQHF. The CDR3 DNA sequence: TGCAGTGCTCCCGACAGGGGAGGGAGCAGCAATCAGCCCCAGCATTTT.

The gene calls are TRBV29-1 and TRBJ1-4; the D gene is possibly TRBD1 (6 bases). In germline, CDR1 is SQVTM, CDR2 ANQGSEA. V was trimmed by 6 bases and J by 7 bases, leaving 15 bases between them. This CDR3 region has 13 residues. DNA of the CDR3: TGCAGCGTCAAAACAGGGTCCTCTGAAAAACTGTTTTTT. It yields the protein CSVKTGSSEKLFF.

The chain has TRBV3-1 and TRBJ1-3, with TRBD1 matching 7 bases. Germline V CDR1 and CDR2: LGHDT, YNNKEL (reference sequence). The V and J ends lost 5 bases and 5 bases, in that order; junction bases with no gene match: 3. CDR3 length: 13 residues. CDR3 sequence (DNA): TGTGCCAGCAGCTGGACAGGAAGAAACACCATATATTTT. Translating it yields CASSWTGRNTIYF.

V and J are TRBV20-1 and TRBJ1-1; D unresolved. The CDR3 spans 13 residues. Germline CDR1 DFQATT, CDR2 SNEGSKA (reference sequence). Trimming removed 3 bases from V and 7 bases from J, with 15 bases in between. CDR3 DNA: TGCAGTGCTAGTGCTGTTCGGACGAATGAAGCTTTCTTT. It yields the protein CSASAVRTNEAFF.

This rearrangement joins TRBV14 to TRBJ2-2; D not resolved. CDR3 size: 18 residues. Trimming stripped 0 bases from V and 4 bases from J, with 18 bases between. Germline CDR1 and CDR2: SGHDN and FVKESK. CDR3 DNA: TGTGCCAGCAGCCAAGAATTTGTCCTAAACCCGAGCACCGGGGAGCTGTTTTTT. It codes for CASSQEFVLNPSTGELFF.

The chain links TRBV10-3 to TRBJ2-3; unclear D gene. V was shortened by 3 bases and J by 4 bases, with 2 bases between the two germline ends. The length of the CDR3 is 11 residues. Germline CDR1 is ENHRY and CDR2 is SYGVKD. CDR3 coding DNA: TGTGCCATCAGTGACTCAGATACGCAGTATTTT. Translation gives CAISDSDTQYF.

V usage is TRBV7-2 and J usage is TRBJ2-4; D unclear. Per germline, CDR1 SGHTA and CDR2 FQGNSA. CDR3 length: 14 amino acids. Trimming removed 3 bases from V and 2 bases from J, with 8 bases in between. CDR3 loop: CASSLYLTKNIQYF. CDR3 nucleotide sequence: TGTGCCAGCAGCTTGTACTTGACCAAAAACATTCAGTACTTC.

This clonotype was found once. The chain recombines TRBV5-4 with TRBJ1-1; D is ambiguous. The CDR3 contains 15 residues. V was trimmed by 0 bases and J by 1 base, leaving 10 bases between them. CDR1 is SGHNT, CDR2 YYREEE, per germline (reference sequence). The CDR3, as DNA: TGTGCCAGCAGCTTGGTAAAGGCCGGGAACACTGAAGCTTTCTTT. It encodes CASSLVKAGNTEAFF.

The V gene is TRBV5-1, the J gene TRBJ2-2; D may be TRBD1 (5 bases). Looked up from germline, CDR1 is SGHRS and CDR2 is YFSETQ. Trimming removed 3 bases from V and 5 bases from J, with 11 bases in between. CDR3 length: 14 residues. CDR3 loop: CASSSATVTGELFF. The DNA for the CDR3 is TGCGCCAGCAGCTCTGCGACAGTTACCGGGGAGCTGTTTTTT.

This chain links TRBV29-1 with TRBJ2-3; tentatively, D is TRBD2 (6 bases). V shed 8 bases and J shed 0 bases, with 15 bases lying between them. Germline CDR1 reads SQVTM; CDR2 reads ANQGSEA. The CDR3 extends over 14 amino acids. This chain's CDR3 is CSSGLPTSTDTQYF. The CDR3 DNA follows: TGCAGCTCGGGACTTCCGACTAGCACAGATACGCAGTATTTT.

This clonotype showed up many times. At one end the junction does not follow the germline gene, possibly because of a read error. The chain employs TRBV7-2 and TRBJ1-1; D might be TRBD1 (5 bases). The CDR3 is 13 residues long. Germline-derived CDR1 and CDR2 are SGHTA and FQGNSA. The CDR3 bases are TGCGCCAGCAGCTTCTTGGGGGGTACTGAAGCTTTCTTT. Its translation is CASSFLGGTEAFF.

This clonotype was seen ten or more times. This CDR3 reads CASSGQNRESSYEQYF. The CDR3 DNA reads TGTGCCAGCAGTGGCCAAAACAGGGAGAGCTCCTACGAGCAGTACTTC. The gene calls are TRBV25-1 and TRBJ2-7, with a tentative D call TRBD1 (6 bases). The germline V and J ends were trimmed by 4 bases and 0 bases, with 16 bases remaining between them. This CDR3 spans 16 amino acids. The germline V gene encodes CDR1 MGHDK and CDR2 SYGVNS.

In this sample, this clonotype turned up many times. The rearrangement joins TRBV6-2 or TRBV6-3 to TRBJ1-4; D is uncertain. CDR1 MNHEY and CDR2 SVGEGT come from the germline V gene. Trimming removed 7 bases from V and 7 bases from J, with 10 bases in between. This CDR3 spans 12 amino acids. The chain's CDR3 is CASTDASEKLFF. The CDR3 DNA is TGTGCCAGCACGGACGCTTCTGAAAAACTGTTTTTT.

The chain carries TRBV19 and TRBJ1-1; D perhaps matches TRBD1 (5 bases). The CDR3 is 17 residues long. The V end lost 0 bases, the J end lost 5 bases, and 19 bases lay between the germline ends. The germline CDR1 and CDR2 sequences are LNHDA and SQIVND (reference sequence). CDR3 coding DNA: TGTGCCAGTAGTATAGATCGCCGGTGGGAGGGGCAAACTGAAGCTTTCTTT. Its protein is CASSIDRRWEGQTEAFF.

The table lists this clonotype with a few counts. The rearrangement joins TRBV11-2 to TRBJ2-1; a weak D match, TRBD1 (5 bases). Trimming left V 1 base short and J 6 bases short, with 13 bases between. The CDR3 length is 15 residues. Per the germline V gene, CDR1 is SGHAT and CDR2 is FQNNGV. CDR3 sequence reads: CASSLVAGKGNEQFF. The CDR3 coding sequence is TGTGCCAGCAGCTTAGTTGCAGGGAAGGGCAATGAGCAGTTCTTC.

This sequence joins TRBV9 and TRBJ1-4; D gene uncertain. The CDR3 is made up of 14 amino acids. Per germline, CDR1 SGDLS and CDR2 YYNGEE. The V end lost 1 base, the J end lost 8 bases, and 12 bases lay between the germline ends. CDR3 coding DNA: TGTGCCAGCAGCGTAACGACGGCGGGAGAAAAACTGTTTTTT. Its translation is CASSVTTAGEKLFF. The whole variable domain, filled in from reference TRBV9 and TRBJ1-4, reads DSGVTQTPKHLITATGQRVTLRCSPRSGDLSVYWYQQSLDQGLQFLIQYYNGEERAKGNILERFSAQQFPDLHSELNLSSLELGDSALYFCASSVTTAGEKLFFGSGTQLSVL.

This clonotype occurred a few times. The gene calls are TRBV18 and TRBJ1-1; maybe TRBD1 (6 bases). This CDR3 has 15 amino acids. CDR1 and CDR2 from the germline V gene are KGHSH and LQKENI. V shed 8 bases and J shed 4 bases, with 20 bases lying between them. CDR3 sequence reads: CASDDQGWGGTEAFF. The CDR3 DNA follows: TGTGCCAGCGACGATCAGGGGTGGGGCGGCACTGAAGCTTTCTTT. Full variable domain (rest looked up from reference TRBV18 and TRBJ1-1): NAGVMQNPRHLVRRRGQEARLRCSPMKGHSHVYWYRQLPEEGLKFMVYLQKENIIDESGMPKERFSAEFPKEGPSILRIQQVVRGDSAAYFCASDDQGWGGTEAFFGQGTRLTVV.

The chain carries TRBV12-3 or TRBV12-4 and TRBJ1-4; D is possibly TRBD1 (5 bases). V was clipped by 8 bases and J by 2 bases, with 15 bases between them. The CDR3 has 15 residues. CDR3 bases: TGTGCCAGCGCCCTACGGGGGATGACTAATGAAAAACTGTTTTTT. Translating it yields CASALRGMTNEKLFF.

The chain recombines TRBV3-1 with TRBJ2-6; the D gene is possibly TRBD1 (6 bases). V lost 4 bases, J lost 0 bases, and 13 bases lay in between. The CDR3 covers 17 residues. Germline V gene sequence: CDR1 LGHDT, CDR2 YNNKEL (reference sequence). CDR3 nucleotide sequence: TGTGCCAGCAGCCCTGGGACACCAGCCTCTGGGGCCAACGTCCTGACTTTC. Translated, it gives CASSPGTPASGANVLTF.

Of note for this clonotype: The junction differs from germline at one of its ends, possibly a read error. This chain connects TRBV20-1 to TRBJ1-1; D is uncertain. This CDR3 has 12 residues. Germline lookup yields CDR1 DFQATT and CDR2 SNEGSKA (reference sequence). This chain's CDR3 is CSAIWRPADHIF. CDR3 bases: TGCAGTGCTATCTGGCGACCCGCGGATCATATCTTT.

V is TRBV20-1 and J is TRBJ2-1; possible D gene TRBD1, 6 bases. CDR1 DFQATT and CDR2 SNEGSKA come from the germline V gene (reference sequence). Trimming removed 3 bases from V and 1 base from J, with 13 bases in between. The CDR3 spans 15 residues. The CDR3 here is CSASTFRGSYNEQFF. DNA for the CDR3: TGCAGTGCTAGTACCTTCAGGGGTTCCTACAATGAGCAGTTCTTC.

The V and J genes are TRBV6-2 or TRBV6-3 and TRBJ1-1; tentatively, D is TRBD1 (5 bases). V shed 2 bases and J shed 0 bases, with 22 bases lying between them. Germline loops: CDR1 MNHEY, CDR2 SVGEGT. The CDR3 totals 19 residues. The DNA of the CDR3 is TGTGCCAGCAGTTACCCATTTGCGGCCTCTGGGACCATGAACACTGAAGCTTTCTTT. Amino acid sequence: CASSYPFAASGTMNTEAFF.

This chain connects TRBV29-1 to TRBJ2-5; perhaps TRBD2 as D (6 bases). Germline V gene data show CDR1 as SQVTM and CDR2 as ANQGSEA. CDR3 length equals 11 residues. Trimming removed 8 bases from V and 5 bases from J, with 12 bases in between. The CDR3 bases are TGCAGCCCACTAGCTGGGGAGACCCAGTACTTC. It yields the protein CSPLAGETQYF.

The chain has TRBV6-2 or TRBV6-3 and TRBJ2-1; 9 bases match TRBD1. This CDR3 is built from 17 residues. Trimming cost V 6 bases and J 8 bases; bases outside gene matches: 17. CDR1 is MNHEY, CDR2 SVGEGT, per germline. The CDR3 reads CASSHLQGQGFRHEQFF. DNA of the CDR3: TGTGCCAGCAGCCACCTTCAGGGACAGGGCTTTCGCCATGAGCAGTTCTTC.